These 31 T cell receptor beta chains originate from one sample sequenced in a study of T cell changes during pregnancy in multiple sclerosis. Measured with immunoSEQ multiplex PCR; TCRdb has only the in-frame clones, and not every one. Altogether more than 85,000 clones are present, about 94% being singletons, with the ten largest covering approximately 1%. Specimen: peripheral blood, collected before pregnancy. Every receptor here comes from a female donor with multiple sclerosis, enrolled in a pregnancy study.

This chain joins TRBV7-8 and TRBJ1-1; 7 bases line up with TRBD1. With 5 bases clipped from V and 0 bases from J, the junction kept 9 bases outside the gene matches. Per the germline V gene, CDR1 is SGHVS and CDR2 is FQNEAQ. There are 16 residues in the CDR3. The CDR3 DNA reads as TGTGCCAGCAGCCTGGCGACAGGGCACATGAACACTGAAGCTTTCTTT. It yields the protein CASSLATGHMNTEAFF.

The rearrangement uses TRBV7-9 and TRBJ2-3; D ambiguous. V was cut by 1 base and J by 4 bases, with 6 bases left in between. This CDR3 contains 13 residues. The germline CDR1 and CDR2 sequences are SEHNR and FQNEAQ (reference sequence). CDR3 DNA: TGTGCCAGCAGCTTAGGCGAGGCAGATACGCAGTATTTT. As protein: CASSLGEADTQYF.

This clone has just one count. The rearrangement links TRBV30 to TRBJ2-3; 12 nucleotides align to TRBD1. The CDR3 length is 18 residues. Germline V gene data show CDR1 as GTSNPN and CDR2 as SVGIG (reference sequence). After removal of 2 bases from V and 5 bases from J, the junction contained 14 bases not matched to a gene. The chain's CDR3 is CAWSSGTGGMAQGDTQYF. The CDR3 DNA sequence: TGTGCCTGGAGTTCCGGGACAGGGGGCATGGCCCAGGGAGATACGCAGTATTTT.

The genes are TRBV25-1 and TRBJ1-4; 7 nucleotides match TRBD1. J lost 8 bases, V lost 5 bases, and 5 bases had no gene match. Germline CDR1 and CDR2: MGHDK and SYGVNS. The CDR3 loop spans 13 amino acids. CDR3 region: CASSRPGGEKLFF. The CDR3 region has the DNA TGTGCCAGCAGTCGTCCAGGGGGGGAAAAACTGTTTTTT. The full variable domain, in which reference TRBV25-1 and TRBJ1-4 provide the parts outside the CDR3, is EADIYQTPRYLVIGTGKKITLECSQTMGHDKMYWYQQDPGMELHLIHYSYGVNSTEKGDLSSESTVSRIRTEHFPLTLESARPSHTSQYLCASSRPGGEKLFFGSGTQLSVL.

The chain uses TRBV4-2 and TRBJ1-4, with TRBD1 identical over 8 bases. V was clipped by 5 bases and J by 7 bases; unmatched bases: 9. Germline CDR1 and CDR2: LGHNA and YNFKEQ. The CDR3 has 15 residues. This chain's CDR3 is CASSSRQGAGEKLFF. The DNA for the CDR3 is TGTGCCAGCAGCAGCCGTCAGGGGGCGGGTGAAAAACTGTTTTTT.

The chain joins TRBV27 to TRBJ2-1, with 8 positions matching TRBD2. Trimming removed 5 bases from V and 4 bases from J; junction bases left unmatched: 7. Germline V lookup: CDR1 MNHEY, CDR2 SMNVEV (reference sequence). CDR3 size: 15 residues. CDR3 nucleotide sequence: TGTGCCAGCAGTCTCCGGGAGGGCCGGTACAATGAGCAGTTCTTC. Translation: CASSLREGRYNEQFF.

The chain recombines TRBV13 with TRBJ1-5; maybe TRBD1 (5 bases). The CDR3 covers 16 residues. Trimming removed 0 bases from V and 1 base from J, with 10 bases in between. Per germline, CDR1 PRHDT and CDR2 FYEKMQ (reference sequence). CDR3 residues: CASSLGPGLSNQPQHF. DNA of the CDR3: TGTGCCAGCAGCTTAGGTCCAGGGTTGAGCAATCAGCCCCAGCATTTT.

This chain links TRBV27 with TRBJ2-1; 13 nucleotides line up with TRBD2. This CDR3 region has 15 residues. After removal of 8 bases from V and 4 bases from J, the junction contained 5 bases not matched to a gene. The germline gives CDR1 MNHEY, CDR2 SMNVEV (reference sequence). CDR3 DNA: TGTGCCAGCCGACCGGGACTAGCGGGATACAATGAGCAGTTCTTC. Residues: CASRPGLAGYNEQFF.

The chain employs TRBV6-4 and TRBJ1-4, with D unclear. The germline V gene encodes CDR1 MRHNA and CDR2 SNTAGT. CDR3 length: 17 residues. The V gene lost 0 bases and the J gene lost 8 bases, with 19 bases spanning the gap. The CDR3 loop is CASSDSITSRLGEKLFF. DNA of the CDR3: TGTGCCAGCAGTGACTCGATTACGTCCAGACTAGGGGAAAAACTGTTTTTT.

This clone was seen only once. The chain combines TRBV18 with TRBJ2-7; 8 bases match TRBD2. The CDR3 length is 16 residues. Trimming took 4 bases from V and 1 from J; bases not matched to a gene: 9. Germline V gene lookup returns CDR1 KGHSH and CDR2 LQKENI. Written as DNA, the CDR3 is TGTGCCAGCTCACAGCTAGCGGGCACCCCATCCTACGAGCAGTACTTC. Translating gives CASSQLAGTPSYEQYF.

This rearrangement joins TRBV28 to TRBJ2-6, with D perhaps TRBD1 (5 bases). The CDR3 spans 15 residues. Germline V gene data show CDR1 as MDHEN and CDR2 as SYDVKM. The V gene lost 4 bases and the J gene lost 2 bases, with 9 bases spanning the gap. CDR3 sequence: CASSSAGTGANVLTF. CDR3 in DNA: TGTGCCAGCAGTTCCGCAGGGACTGGGGCCAACGTCCTGACTTTC.

V gene TRBV5-4 combines with J gene TRBJ1-1, with D possibly TRBD1 on 6 matching bases. Trimming pared 2 bases from V and 6 bases from J, leaving 14 bases between. Germline loops: CDR1 SGHNT, CDR2 YYREEE (reference sequence). CDR3 length: 14 residues. For the CDR3, the DNA is TGTGCCAGCAGCTTTTGGGGGGGCGAGTCTGAAGCTTTCTTT. It encodes CASSFWGGESEAFF.

The chain recombines TRBV5-4 with TRBJ2-7, with 8 bases aligning to TRBD2. The CDR3 loop spans 14 amino acids. The V and J ends lost 1 base and 3 bases, in that order; junction bases with no gene match: 3. Germline V gene data show CDR1 as SGHNT and CDR2 as YYREEE (reference sequence). CDR3 DNA sequence: TGTGCCAGCAGCTTGCCCGGGAGGGGCTACGAGCAGTACTTC. Translating it yields CASSLPGRGYEQYF.

The genes are TRBV2 and TRBJ1-1, with 7 nucleotides matching TRBD1. Trimming took 3 bases from V and 1 from J; bases not matched to a gene: 5. The germline V gene has CDR1 SNHLY and CDR2 FYNNEI. The CDR3 is 15 amino acids. The CDR3 protein is CASSDNQGGNTEAFF. DNA for the CDR3: TGTGCCAGCAGTGACAACCAGGGGGGGAACACTGAAGCTTTCTTT.

The chain joins TRBV19 to TRBJ1-1, with 7 bases lining up with TRBD1. The CDR3 loop spans 15 amino acids. The V gene end was trimmed by 4 bases and the J gene end by 3 bases; junction bases not matched to a gene: 8. Germline V gene sequence: CDR1 LNHDA, CDR2 SQIVND (reference sequence). CDR3 in amino acids: CASSTRQGLDTEAFF. For the CDR3, the DNA is TGTGCCAGTAGTACTCGACAGGGTTTAGACACTGAAGCTTTCTTT.

The chain joins TRBV27 to TRBJ2-7; tentatively, D is TRBD1 (5 bases). Germline values: CDR1 MNHEY, CDR2 SMNVEV (reference sequence). The CDR3 spans 14 residues. V lost 3 bases and J lost 2, with 11 bases in between. The CDR3 bases are TGTGCCAGCAGTTTTGGCAGGGTGGCCTACGAGCAGTACTTC. Translating gives CASSFGRVAYEQYF.

This sequence joins TRBV4-2 and TRBJ2-1; the match to TRBD1 covers 12 bases. With V trimmed by 3 bases and J by 9 bases, 3 bases remained unmatched. The CDR3 covers 14 residues. CDR1 is LGHNA, CDR2 YNFKEQ, per germline. The CDR3 protein is CASSHGTGGSEQFF. CDR3 nucleotides: TGTGCCAGCAGCCACGGGACAGGGGGCAGTGAGCAGTTCTTC.

This clone was observed once. The V call is TRBV19, the J call TRBJ2-1; 7 positions match TRBD2. The germline gives CDR1 LNHDA, CDR2 SQIVND (reference sequence). The CDR3 contains 15 residues. V lost 7 bases to trimming and J lost 3 bases; unmatched junction nucleotides: 9. In nucleotides, the CDR3 is TGTGCCAGTAACCAAGCGGGACTATTCTACAATGAGCAGTTCTTC. Its translation is CASNQAGLFYNEQFF.

The chain couples TRBV29-1 to TRBJ2-3; 9 nucleotides agree with TRBD1. There are 14 residues in the CDR3. J was trimmed by 2 bases and V by 4 bases; bases with no gene match: 4. Germline lookup yields CDR1 SQVTM and CDR2 ANQGSEA. This CDR3 is CSVGGTGPTDTQYF. In DNA, the CDR3 is TGCAGCGTTGGAGGGACAGGGCCCACAGATACGCAGTATTTT.

This clone was detected only once. The chain combines TRBV7-2 with TRBJ2-6; tentative D call: TRBD1 (6 bases). Germline lookup yields CDR1 SGHTA and CDR2 FQGNSA. This CDR3 comprises 18 residues. V shed 1 base and J shed 2 bases, with 15 bases lying between them. CDR3 sequence reads: CASSLVVRGSTGANVLTF. The CDR3 bases are TGTGCCAGCAGCTTAGTCGTCAGGGGTTCAACTGGGGCCAACGTCCTGACTTTC.

The sample holds one count of this clone. This chain connects TRBV10-1 to TRBJ2-7, with 11 nucleotides matching TRBD2. Germline CDR1 and CDR2: WNHNN and SYGVQD (reference sequence). The J segment lost 0 bases and the V segment lost 2 bases, leaving 18 bases of the junction unmatched. This CDR3 spans 21 amino acids. CDR3 sequence (DNA): TGCGCCAGCAGTGAGATCGGAGGAGGAGGACTAGCGGGTCCCCACTCCTACGAGCAGTACTTC. This translates into CASSEIGGGGLAGPHSYEQYF.

This clone has more than one count but fewer than ten. V and J are TRBV4-3 and TRBJ2-1, with a tentative D call TRBD1 (5 bases). CDR3 length: 17 amino acids. The germline V gene encodes CDR1 LGHNA and CDR2 YSLEER. With 0 bases removed from V and 6 bases from J, the gap between germline ends came to 18 bases. CDR3 protein: CASSQDLGLRASNEQFF. The DNA of the CDR3 is TGCGCCAGCAGCCAAGATCTGGGGCTCCGAGCGAGCAATGAGCAGTTCTTC.

The chain couples TRBV7-2 to TRBJ1-1, with 8 bases lining up with TRBD1. Looked up from germline, CDR1 is SGHTA and CDR2 is FQGNSA. J lost 4 bases, V lost 6 bases, and 4 bases had no gene match. The CDR3 sequence is 13 residues long. Here the CDR3 reads CASRRTGPTEAFF. The CDR3 DNA follows: TGTGCCAGCAGGCGGACAGGGCCCACTGAAGCTTTCTTT.

This clone appeared a single time. V gene TRBV28 combines with J gene TRBJ2-1; a weak D match, TRBD2 (5 bases). The length of the CDR3 is 15 residues. From germline, CDR1 is MDHEN and CDR2 SYDVKM. V was trimmed by 5 bases and J by 5 bases, leaving 16 bases between them. CDR3 in DNA: TGTGCCAGCAGTGCGGGCCAATTCGGGGACAATGAGCAGTTCTTC. Amino acid sequence: CASSAGQFGDNEQFF.

The CDR3: CATSGSYRDRVSNEQFF. The CDR3 nucleotides are TGTGCCACCAGCGGATCTTATCGGGACAGGGTTTCCAATGAGCAGTTCTTC. V is TRBV15 and J is TRBJ2-1, with TRBD1 identical over 9 bases. The CDR3 loop spans 17 amino acids. Germline loops: CDR1 LNHNV, CDR2 YYDKDF (reference sequence). Germline trimming cut 5 bases from V and 6 bases from J; bases unmatched to any gene: 14.

The V gene is TRBV5-1, the J gene TRBJ2-7; 11 positions match TRBD2. Germline values: CDR1 SGHRS, CDR2 YFSETQ. Trimming removed 5 bases from V and 4 bases from J; junction bases left unmatched: 14. The CDR3 extends over 17 amino acids. For the CDR3, the DNA is TGCGCCAGCAGTGGGGCAGGGGGGCCTAGCGGGGGGTACGAGCAGTACTTC. Its translation is CASSGAGGPSGGYEQYF.

The chain combines TRBV25-1 with TRBJ2-1, with 11 bases matching TRBD1. This CDR3 is built from 15 residues. Germline V gene lookup returns CDR1 MGHDK and CDR2 SYGVNS. The V segment lost 6 bases and the J segment 6 bases; nucleotides outside the gene matches: 7. The CDR3: CASRPGTGGFNEQFF. CDR3 in DNA: TGTGCCAGCAGACCCGGGACAGGGGGGTTCAATGAGCAGTTCTTC.

This chain joins TRBV7-2 and TRBJ2-3, with D perhaps TRBD2 (5 bases). Germline lookup yields CDR1 SGHTA and CDR2 FQGNSA. CDR3 size: 15 residues. The ends were cut back, 4 bases at V and 6 bases at J, with 17 bases in the middle. CDR3 protein: CASSSTPAALDTQYF. DNA for the CDR3: TGTGCCAGCAGCTCCACTCCAGCGGCATTGGATACGCAGTATTTT. The whole variable domain, filled in from reference TRBV7-2 and TRBJ2-3, reads GAGVSQSPSNKVTEKGKDVELRCDPISGHTALYWYRQSLGQGLEFLIYFQGNSAPDKSGLPSDRFSAERTGGSVSTLTIQRTQQEDSAVYLCASSSTPAALDTQYFGPGTRLTVL.

The V and J genes are TRBV27 and TRBJ2-7; the match to TRBD1 covers 9 bases. The trim removed 4 bases at V and 1 base at J, leaving 8 bases unmatched. Germline values: CDR1 MNHEY, CDR2 SMNVEV (reference sequence). The CDR3 runs to 16 residues. CDR3 coding DNA: TGTGCCAGCAGTTCCCACGGGACAGGGTTTTCCTACGAGCAGTACTTC. Translation gives CASSSHGTGFSYEQYF.

This sequence joins TRBV25-1 and TRBJ1-1, with a tentative D call TRBD1 (5 bases). Looked up from germline, CDR1 is MGHDK and CDR2 is SYGVNS. The CDR3 has 15 amino acids. V was trimmed by 2 bases and J by 2 bases, leaving 12 bases between them. The DNA of the CDR3 is TGTGCCAGCAGTGAAGAAGACAGTTTCAACACTGAAGCTTTCTTT. Protein sequence: CASSEEDSFNTEAFF.

This chain connects TRBV4-2 to TRBJ2-7; perhaps TRBD2 as D (7 bases). The germline V gene encodes CDR1 LGHNA and CDR2 YNFKEQ. V dropped 3 bases and J dropped 3 bases, with 18 bases sitting between them. The CDR3 length is 16 residues. The CDR3 reads CASSHLGGEYYYEQYF. CDR3 nucleotide sequence: TGTGCCAGCAGCCATTTAGGGGGGGAATATTACTACGAGCAGTACTTC.